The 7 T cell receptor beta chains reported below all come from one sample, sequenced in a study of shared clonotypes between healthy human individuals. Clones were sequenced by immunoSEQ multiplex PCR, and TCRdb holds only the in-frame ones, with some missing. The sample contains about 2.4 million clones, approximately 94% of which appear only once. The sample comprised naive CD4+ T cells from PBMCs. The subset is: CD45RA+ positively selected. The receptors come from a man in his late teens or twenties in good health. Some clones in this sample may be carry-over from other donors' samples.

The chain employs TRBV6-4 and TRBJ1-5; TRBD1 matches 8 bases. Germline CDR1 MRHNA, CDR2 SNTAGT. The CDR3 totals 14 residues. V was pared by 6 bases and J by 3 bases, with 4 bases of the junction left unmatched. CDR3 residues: CASSRTGNNQPQHF. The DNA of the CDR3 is TGTGCCAGCAGCCGGACAGGGAACAATCAGCCCCAGCATTTT.

The CDR3 DNA sequence: TGCGCCAGCAGCCAATACCAAGCGGGTATAACCAAAAACATTCAGTACTTC. Translating it yields CASSQYQAGITKNIQYF. V and J are TRBV4-3 and TRBJ2-4; possibly TRBD2 for D (6 bases). The CDR3 is 17 residues long. V was shortened by 2 bases and J by 2 bases, with 16 bases between the two germline ends. Germline V gene sequence: CDR1 LGHNA, CDR2 YSLEER.

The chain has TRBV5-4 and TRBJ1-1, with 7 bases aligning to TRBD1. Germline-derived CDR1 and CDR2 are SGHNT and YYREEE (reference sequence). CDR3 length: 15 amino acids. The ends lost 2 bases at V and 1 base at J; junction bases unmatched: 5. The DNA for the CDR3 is TGTGCCAGCAGCTTAGGGACAGCGTCGAACACTGAAGCTTTCTTT. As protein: CASSLGTASNTEAFF.

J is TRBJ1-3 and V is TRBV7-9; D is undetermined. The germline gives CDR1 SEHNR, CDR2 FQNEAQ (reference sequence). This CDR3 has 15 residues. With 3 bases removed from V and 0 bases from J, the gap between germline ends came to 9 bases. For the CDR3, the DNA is TGTGCCAGCAGCTTTTTCGGGTACTCTGGAAACACCATATATTTT. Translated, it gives CASSFFGYSGNTIYF.

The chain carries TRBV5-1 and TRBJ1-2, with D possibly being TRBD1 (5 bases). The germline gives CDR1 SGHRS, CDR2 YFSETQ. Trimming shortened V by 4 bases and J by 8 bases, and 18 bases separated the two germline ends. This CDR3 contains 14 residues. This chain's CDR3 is CASSPGDRGGGYTF. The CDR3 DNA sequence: TGCGCCAGCAGCCCGGGGGATAGAGGAGGCGGCTACACCTTC.

The CDR3 reads CASSQGQGARGTEAFF. The CDR3 DNA reads TGTGCCAGCTCACAGGGACAGGGGGCGCGCGGCACTGAAGCTTTCTTT. The chain has TRBV18 and TRBJ1-1; 12 bases are a match to TRBD1. Germline V gene data show CDR1 as KGHSH and CDR2 as LQKENI. The length of the CDR3 is 16 residues. After removal of 4 bases from V and 4 bases from J, the junction contained 7 bases not matched to a gene.

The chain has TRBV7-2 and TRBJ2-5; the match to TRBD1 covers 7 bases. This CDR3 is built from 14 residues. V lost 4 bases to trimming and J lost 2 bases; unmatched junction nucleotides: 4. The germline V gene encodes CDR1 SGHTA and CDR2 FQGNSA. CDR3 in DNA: TGTGCCAGCAGCTCAGGACAGGTACAAGAGACCCAGTACTTC. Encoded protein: CASSSGQVQETQYF.